The rows below give T cell receptor beta chains drawn from one sample of a study of cytomegalovirus exposure and HLA in healthy donors. Repertoires were generated with immunoSEQ multiplex PCR, while TCRdb's copy carries only in-frame clones and drops some. The repertoire holds about 120,000 clones, under 85% seen once, with around 5.9% in the top ten. The sample consisted of PBMCs. All receptors derive from a man aged 30 to 45 in good health and CMV-seropositive. CDR3s include the opening cysteine and the closing phenylalanine or tryptophan. The D gene is left open where the match is weak. Where a row states a size, it is once, few, many or the class of an expanded clone; other rows omit it.

>-|-|TRBV12-5|TRBJ1-6
TGTGCTAGTGGTTTGGTACAGAGGGACTTAATATTACCCACGAGCTCCTATAATTCACCCCTCCACTTT
CASGLVQRDLILPTSSYNSPLHF
>-|-|TRBV10-3|TRBJ2-7
TGTGCCATTACACAGGGGAGGCGCTACGAGCAGTACTTC
CAITQGRRYEQYF
>-|-|TRBV10-1|TRBJ1-6
TGCGCCGGCGGCCCGCCGGGTCCTCACCCCCATAATTCACCCCTCCACTTT
CAGGPPGPHPHNSPLHF
>TRBD2|-|TRBV19|TRBJ2-2
TGTGCCAGTAGTATACCTAGCGGGGGGTCGAACACCGGGGAGCTGTTTTTT
CASSIPSGGSNTGELFF
>TRBD1|-|TRBV9|TRBJ2-2
TGTGCCAGCAGCGAGGGGACAGGATCCGGGGAGCTGTTTTTT
CASSEGTGSGELFF
>TRBD1|-|TRBV5-5|TRBJ1-3
TGTGCCAGCAGCTTGGCAGGGGGTGGAAACACCATATATTTT
CASSLAGGGNTIYF
>-|-|TRBV7-9|TRBJ2-5
TGTGCCAGCAGCTTGGTACAGGAGGGGACCCAGTACTTC
CASSLVQEGTQYF
>TRBD1|-|TRBV29-1|TRBJ1-2
TGCAGCGTTGTGCTAACAGGGGGCTATGGCTACACCTTC
CSVVLTGGYGYTF
>-|few|TRBV6-6|TRBJ2-7
TGTGCCAGCACCGGGGTCCAGGGCGGGACCTACGAGCAGTACTTC
CASTGVQGGTYEQYF
>-|-|TRBV13|TRBJ1-6
TGTGCCAGCAGCTTAGGGAGGGCCGGTAATTCACCCCTCCACTTT
CASSLGRAGNSPLHF
>-|-|TRBV6-1|TRBJ1-2
TGTGCCAGCAGGTTACAGGACAACTATGGCTACACCTTC
CASRLQDNYGYTF
>TRBD2|-|TRBV15|TRBJ2-3
TGTGCCACCAGCCGACTAGCGGGGGGCCCTGAGCCGTATTTT
CATSRLAGGPEPYF
>-|-|TRBV5-1|TRBJ2-2
TGCGCCAGCAGCTATTCGGGGGAGGCGAACACCGGGGAGCTGTTTTTT
CASSYSGEANTGELFF
>TRBD1|few|TRBV19|TRBJ1-2
TGTGCCAGTAGTATGTCCCGGGACAGGGCCTATGGCTACACCTTC
CASSMSRDRAYGYTF
>TRBD1|once|TRBV4-2|TRBJ1-2
TGTGCCAGCAGCCAAGATGGGCAGGGGGAATTGGGCTACACCTTC
CASSQDGQGELGYTF
>-|-|TRBV25-1|TRBJ2-5
TGTGCCAGCAGTGTTGGGGGCGAGGAGACCCAGTACTTC
CASSVGGEETQYF
>-|-|TRBV4-3|TRBJ2-1
TGCGCCAGCAGCCCCCGCGGCAGGAGGGGTGAGCAGTTCTTC
CASSPRGRRGEQFF
>-|few|TRBV2|TRBJ2-7
TGTGCCAGCAGTGCGGGCGGGTTCGAGCAGTACTTC
CASSAGGFEQYF
>-|-|TRBV9|TRBJ1-2
TGTGCCAGCAGCCCCCAAGCAGGGTTCCCAAGGGGCTACACCTTC
CASSPQAGFPRGYTF
>-|-|TRBV5-1|TRBJ1-1
TGCGCCAGCAGTTTCCTGGGCGGGACTGAAGCTTTCTTT
CASSFLGGTEAFF
>-|-|TRBV18|TRBJ1-6
TGTGCCAGCTCTTCCGGAGACATGGGAGATTCACCCCTCCACTTT
CASSSGDMGDSPLHF
>-|-|TRBV28|TRBJ2-3
TGTGCCAGCATCCTTACAGGGAAAGATACGCAGTATTTT
CASILTGKDTQYF
>-|-|TRBV10-3|TRBJ1-2
TGTGCCATCAGTGTGCGGAACTATGGCTACACCTTC
CAISVRNYGYTF
>-|-|TRBV6-1|TRBJ2-2
TGTGCCAGCAGGGATACCGGACAGAACACCGGGGAGCTGTTTTTT
CASRDTGQNTGELFF
>-|-|TRBV28|TRBJ1-2
TGTGCCAGCACCCAGGACAGTTTCGAGGACGGCTACACCTTC
CASTQDSFEDGYTF
>-|-|TRBV6-1|TRBJ1-4
TGTGCCAGCAGAACAGGCGACTCCTATAATGAAAAACTGTTTTTT
CASRTGDSYNEKLFF
>-|-|TRBV4-3|TRBJ2-7
TGCGCCAGCAGCCCGGAGATAGATCCTGAATTCTACGAGCAGTACTTC
CASSPEIDPEFYEQYF
>TRBD1|few|TRBV6-5|TRBJ2-1
TGTGCCAGCCGCGGACGACAGGGTAACAATGAGCAGTTCTTC
CASRGRQGNNEQFF